This is a list of T cell receptor beta chains from one sample in a study of T cells in Graves' hyperthyroidism and ophthalmopathy. A single record per CDR3 protein comes from TCRdb applying MiXCR to the multiplex PCR reads. The top ten clones hold about 8% of a sample with 500,000 to 600,000 distinct CDR3 sequences, 46% of them seen once. Sequenced sample: peripheral blood or thyroid tissue (not recorded which). Receptor source: a woman aged 18-35 years with Graves' hyperthyroidism. Each CDR3 is given with its conserved first and last residue. Rows may omit the clone size; those that give it use once, few, many or a size class.

TRBV7-9	TRBJ2-7	few	CASSYDSYEQYF
TRBV20-1	TRBJ2-5	many	CSARSRLAGEETQYF
TRBV2	TRBJ1-1	-	CASSQSYQGGNTEAFF
TRBV29-1	TRBJ2-7	-	CSVGSGYEQYF
TRBV19	TRBJ2-3	few	CASSTVDTQYF
TRBV7-9	TRBJ2-3	-	CASSSSSLAGAGNEQYF
TRBV7-9	TRBJ1-2	many	CASSWGQPSEGYTF
TRBV6-4	TRBJ1-4	few	CASSRWTGTTNEKLFF
TRBV7-9	TRBJ2-2	many	CASIDRVGNTGELFF
TRBV6-2/TRBV6-3	TRBJ2-7	few	CASILAGGSPEQYF
TRBV19	TRBJ1-6	many	CASSSLAANSPLHF
TRBV7-6	TRBJ1-3	-	CASSRGDTGNTIYF
TRBV5-8	TRBJ1-3	-	CASSLPGGYGNTIYF
TRBV7-8	TRBJ1-1	many	CASSGERQTMNTEAFF
TRBV20-1	TRBJ2-3	-	CSASPDGTTDTQYF
TRBV7-2	TRBJ2-3	-	CASSLGQSDTQYF